A single sample is the source of the 18 T cell receptor beta chains below, sequenced in a study of cytomegalovirus exposure and HLA in healthy donors (TCRdb year 2017). Library prep was done by the immunoSEQ multiplex PCR assay. For the multiplex PCR, a mixture combining 60 forward primers for TCR Vbeta segments and 13 reverse primers for TCR Jbeta segments was used. TCRdb took this table from immuneACCESS and kept in-frame rearrangements with V and J called. Such tables lack part of the clones; where checked against another copy, unresolved V genes explain under half of the gap, and the rest is unexplained. In this sample the table shows approximately 74,000 clones, 60% to 80% of which occur a single time. The ten top clones hold more than 7% of the sample. The sample comprised PBMCs. These receptors were taken from a woman aged 40 to 55 in good health and CMV-seronegative.

The chain uses TRBV7-3 and TRBJ1-2; D not resolved. The CDR3 consists of 15 residues. Trimming stripped 6 bases from V and 4 bases from J, with 18 bases between. Germline lookup yields CDR1 SGHTA and CDR2 FQGTGA. For the CDR3, the DNA is TGTGCCAGCAGTTCCTCTCCAGTTCAATTCTATGGCTACACCTTC. Its protein is CASSSSPVQFYGYTF.

This clone has only one observation. The rearrangement links TRBV27 to TRBJ2-3; no clear D. This CDR3 has 12 amino acids. Germline values: CDR1 MNHEY, CDR2 SMNVEV (reference sequence). Trimming pared 5 bases from V and 2 bases from J, leaving 5 bases between. CDR3 amino acids: CASSPHTDTQYF. The CDR3 region has the DNA TGTGCCAGCAGTCCACACACAGATACGCAGTATTTT.

V usage is TRBV4-3 and J usage is TRBJ1-2; D unresolved. The V end lost 0 bases, the J end lost 3 bases, and 11 bases lay between the germline ends. The CDR3 contains 15 residues. Germline V lookup: CDR1 LGHNA, CDR2 YSLEER. CDR3 region: CASSQDRAGDYGYTF. The CDR3 DNA follows: TGCGCCAGCAGCCAAGATAGGGCGGGTGACTATGGCTACACCTTC.

The chain has TRBV27 and TRBJ1-2, with a weak D call TRBD1 (5 bases). Looked up from germline, CDR1 is MNHEY and CDR2 is SMNVEV (reference sequence). V lost 2 bases to trimming and J lost 4 bases, with 8 bases between them. This CDR3 contains 13 residues. This CDR3 is CASSLRQTYGYTF. The CDR3 nucleotides read TGTGCCAGCAGTTTACGACAGACCTATGGCTACACCTTC.

The gene calls are TRBV30 and TRBJ1-2; perhaps TRBD1 as D (5 bases). The V gene lost 6 bases and the J gene lost 4 bases, with 9 bases spanning the gap. Germline-derived CDR1 and CDR2 are GTSNPN and SVGIG (reference sequence). The CDR3 consists of 11 residues. The CDR3 protein is CACNRLYGYTF. Here the CDR3 DNA reads TGTGCCTGTAACAGGCTCTATGGCTACACCTTC.

The rearrangement uses TRBV6-5 and TRBJ2-1; 12 bases fit TRBD2. The CDR3 runs to 15 residues. Germline CDR1 MNHEY, CDR2 SVGAGI. With 3 bases clipped from V and 5 bases from J, the junction kept 2 bases outside the gene matches. The CDR3 region has the DNA TGTGCCAGCAGTTATTGGACTAGCGGGAACAATGAGCAGTTCTTC. Residues: CASSYWTSGNNEQFF.

The DNA of the CDR3 is TGTGCCAGTAGTGACAGGGATAGGGCAGATACGCAGTATTTT. It is translated as CASSDRDRADTQYF. This chain joins TRBV19 and TRBJ2-3; the match to TRBD1 covers 7 bases. Germline CDR1 and CDR2: LNHDA and SQIVND (reference sequence). The length of the CDR3 is 14 residues. J lost 4 bases, V lost 5 bases, and 6 bases had no gene match.

CDR3: CAWTRKGLIYEQYF. DNA for the CDR3: TGTGCCTGGACGCGGAAGGGGTTAATCTACGAGCAGTACTTC. The rearrangement uses TRBV30 and TRBJ2-7; tentative D call: TRBD1 (5 bases). CDR1 is GTSNPN, CDR2 SVGIG, per germline (reference sequence). V was trimmed by 4 bases and J by 3 bases, leaving 16 bases between them. This CDR3 region has 14 residues.

This sequence joins TRBV30 and TRBJ2-2; no clear D gene. The germline V gene encodes CDR1 GTSNPN and CDR2 SVGIG (reference sequence). Trimming took 4 bases from V and 3 from J, leaving 9 bases between them. The CDR3 totals 13 residues. This CDR3 is CAWTGQYTGELFF. For the CDR3, the DNA is TGTGCCTGGACAGGTCAATACACCGGGGAGCTGTTTTTT.

This sequence joins TRBV21-1 and TRBJ2-2; the table's D call, TRBD1, was not checked against the DNA. TRBV21-1 counts as a pseudogene. The CDR3 is 20 residues long. This chain's CDR3 is CASSKVDSARELFNTGELFF. The CDR3 DNA reads as TGTGCCAGCAGCAAAGTGGACAGCGCAAGAGAACTTTTTAACACCGGGGAGCTGTTTTTT.

Comment on this clone: Germline and junction disagree at one end, which may indicate a read error. The chain couples TRBV7-7 to TRBJ2-5, with no clear D. The CDR3 runs to 13 residues. Germline CDR1 SSHAT, CDR2 FNYEAQ (reference sequence). DNA for the CDR3: TGTGCTAGCAGCTTAGCCTACCAAGAGACCCAGTACTTC. This codes for CASSLAYQETQYF. Drawing the rest from reference TRBV7-7 and TRBJ2-5, the complete variable domain is GAGVSQSPRYKVTKRGQDVTLRCDPISSHATLYWYQQALGQGPEFLTYFNYEAQPDKSGLPSDRFSAERPEGSISTLTIQRTEQRDSAMYRCASSLAYQETQYFGPGTRLLVL.

This clone was found a few times. This rearrangement joins TRBV27 to TRBJ2-7, with 12 bases that match TRBD2. The CDR3 sequence is 18 residues long. Per the germline V gene, CDR1 is MNHEY and CDR2 is SMNVEV (reference sequence). V was clipped by 0 bases and J by 6 bases; unmatched bases: 12. The DNA of the CDR3 is TGTGCCAGCAGTTTATCGGTGGCTAGCGGGAGGGCCGATCTCGAGCAGTACTTC. Translated, it gives CASSLSVASGRADLEQYF.

The chain carries TRBV5-1 and TRBJ2-2; D might be TRBD2 (6 bases). The germline V and J ends were trimmed by 1 base and 5 bases, with 12 bases remaining between them. Looked up from germline, CDR1 is SGHRS and CDR2 is YFSETQ. This CDR3 is built from 15 residues. The CDR3 DNA follows: TGCGCCAGCAGCTTGTGGGAGGCCTTAACCGGGGAGCTGTTTTTT. This gives the protein CASSLWEALTGELFF.

This clone turned up a few times. The chain is built from TRBV6-5 and TRBJ1-1; D remains unclear. The germline gives CDR1 MNHEY, CDR2 SVGAGI. This CDR3 contains 11 residues. Trimming cost V 7 bases and J 2 bases, with 5 bases left between them. The CDR3, as DNA: TGTGCCAGCAATAGTAACACTGAAGCTTTCTTT. Its translation: CASNSNTEAFF.

This rearrangement joins TRBV30 to TRBJ2-7, with TRBD1 matching over 7 bases. The CDR3 consists of 13 residues. Germline CDR1 is GTSNPN and CDR2 is SVGIG (reference sequence). J gave up 10 bases and V 2 bases, and 11 bases lay outside the gene matches. The CDR3 reads CAWSLRQGQFQYF. The CDR3 DNA reads TGTGCCTGGAGTTTAAGACAGGGCCAATTTCAGTACTTC.

The V call is TRBV7-9, the J call TRBJ1-2, with 10 nucleotides matching TRBD1. In germline, CDR1 is SEHNR, CDR2 FQNEAQ (reference sequence). V was pared by 5 bases and J by 6 bases, with 18 bases of the junction left unmatched. The CDR3 length is 18 residues. For the CDR3, the DNA is TGTGCCAGCAGCCCGAGTCACCGGGACAGGGGTGTCAGACATGGCTACACCTTC. It is translated as CASSPSHRDRGVRHGYTF.

The chain joins TRBV19 to TRBJ2-7; TRBD2 agrees at 8 bases. The CDR3 contains 16 residues. V was pared by 5 bases and J by 3 bases, with 12 bases of the junction left unmatched. Germline V gives CDR1 LNHDA, CDR2 SQIVND (reference sequence). The CDR3 spells CASSPQAGTSYYEQYF. The CDR3, as DNA: TGTGCCAGTAGTCCCCAAGCCGGGACTAGTTACTACGAGCAGTACTTC. The variable domain in full, completed from reference TRBV19 and TRBJ2-7, reads DGGITQSPKYLFRKEGQNVTLSCEQNLNHDAMYWYRQDPGQGLRLIYYSQIVNDFQKGDIAEGYSVSREKKESFPLTVTSAQKNPTAFYLCASSPQAGTSYYEQYFGPGTRLTVT.

The rearrangement links TRBV19 to TRBJ2-7; 14 bases align to TRBD2. The CDR3 has 14 amino acids. With V trimmed by 5 bases and J by 9 bases, 6 bases remained unmatched. Germline V gives CDR1 LNHDA, CDR2 SQIVND (reference sequence). CDR3 region: CASSGTSGRGVQYF. In nucleotides, the CDR3 is TGTGCCAGTAGTGGGACTAGCGGGAGAGGTGTGCAGTACTTC.